The clone carrying this TCR beta chain was observed at least ten times. There are 15 residues in the CDR3. This sample was included in a study of CD8 T cells in ankylosing spondylitis. TCRdb reprocessed the 5' RACE reads with MiXCR, giving one entry per CDR3 protein. The data show under 250,000 distinct CDR3 sequences, about 10% seen once. The source is a male donor with ankylosing spondylitis or in good health (not recorded which). The sequenced sample was blood, either unsorted or a sorted T cell fraction (not recorded which). J is TRBJ2-7 and V is TRBV21-1; TRBD1, the table's D call, was not compared with the DNA. TRBV21-1 corresponds to a pseudogene. The CDR3 DNA reads TGTGCCAGCAGCAAAAGAACAGGCATATCCTACGAGCAGTACTTC. As protein: CASSKRTGISYEQYF.